The 9 T cell receptor beta chains in this list originate from one sample, sequenced in a study of T cells after yellow fever vaccination. A single record per CDR3 protein comes from TCRdb applying MiXCR to the 5' RACE reads. The sample has nearly 550,000 distinct CDR3 sequences, roughly 19% seen once. The sequences come from PBMCs, collected 15 days after the yellow fever booster vaccination. These receptors were obtained from a man aged 25 to 40 who received the YFV17D yellow fever vaccine.

This clonotype was observed a handful of times. The rearrangement joins TRBV12-3 or TRBV12-4 to TRBJ2-5, with TRBD1 matching over 8 bases. V was clipped by 8 bases and J by 2 bases; unmatched bases: 1. The CDR3 spans 12 residues. CDR3 sequence reads: CASHRGQETQYF. The DNA of the CDR3 is TGTGCCAGCCACAGGGGGCAAGAGACCCAGTACTTC.

This clonotype was found a few times. The rearrangement uses TRBV6-2 or TRBV6-3 and TRBJ2-7, with D tentatively TRBD1 (6 bases). The ends were cut back, 8 bases at V and 0 bases at J, with 11 bases in the middle. Germline values: CDR1 MNHEY, CDR2 SVGEGT. This CDR3 contains 13 residues. The CDR3: CASWGHRSYEQYF. The CDR3 DNA reads as TGTGCCAGCTGGGGACACCGCTCCTACGAGCAGTACTTC.

This clonotype was counted a few times. This rearrangement joins TRBV5-4 to TRBJ2-5; D is perhaps TRBD1 (5 bases). Trimming left V 1 base short and J 5 bases short, with 12 bases between. The CDR3 extends over 14 amino acids. The germline CDR1 and CDR2 sequences are SGHNT and YYREEE (reference sequence). The CDR3 loop reads CASSLSLPGETQYF. The CDR3, as DNA: TGTGCCAGCAGCTTGAGTCTACCAGGGGAGACCCAGTACTTC.

This clonotype was counted between two and nine times. This rearrangement joins TRBV27 to TRBJ2-1, with a weak D call TRBD2 (5 bases). CDR3 length: 14 amino acids. Germline V gene data show CDR1 as MNHEY and CDR2 as SMNVEV (reference sequence). The V and J ends lost 2 bases and 10 bases respectively, with 15 bases between them. CDR3 bases: TGTGCCAGCAGTTTAAGGACTGACTACCGCGAGCAGTTCTTC. This translates into CASSLRTDYREQFF.

The chain uses TRBV4-2 and TRBJ2-5, with 8 bases lining up with TRBD2. The CDR3 length is 16 residues. Germline CDR1 and CDR2: LGHNA and YNFKEQ. The V and J ends lost 0 bases and 1 base, in that order; junction bases with no gene match: 4. CDR3 protein: CASSQEASGSQETQYF. The DNA of the CDR3 is TGTGCCAGCAGCCAAGAGGCTAGCGGGTCCCAAGAGACCCAGTACTTC.

The rearrangement links TRBV14 to TRBJ2-3; D not certain. The CDR3 contains 14 residues. Germline V gene data show CDR1 as SGHDN and CDR2 as FVKESK. The V gene lost 3 bases and the J gene lost 1 base, with 8 bases spanning the gap. The CDR3 DNA reads as TGTGCCAGCAGCCATTTCCCTGGCACAGATACGCAGTATTTT. This codes for CASSHFPGTDTQYF. The whole variable domain, filled in from reference TRBV14 and TRBJ2-3, reads EAGVTQFPSHSVIEKGQTVTLRCDPISGHDNLYWYRRVMGKEIKFLLHFVKESKQDESGMPNNRFLAERTGGTYSTLKVQPAELEDSGVYFCASSHFPGTDTQYFGPGTRLTVL.

This clonotype showed up just a few times. The chain employs TRBV7-9 and TRBJ2-1; tentative D call: TRBD1 (6 bases). The CDR3 extends over 13 amino acids. Germline values: CDR1 SEHNR, CDR2 FQNEAQ (reference sequence). Trimming left V 11 bases short and J 1 base short, with 12 bases between. This CDR3 is CAFSDSSYNEQFF. Written as DNA, the CDR3 is TGTGCCTTTTCGGACAGTTCCTACAATGAGCAGTTCTTC. The variable domain in full, with the rest retrieved from reference TRBV7-9 and TRBJ2-1, is DTGVSQNPRHKITKRGQNVTFRCDPISEHNRLYWYRQTLGQGPEFLTYFQNEAQLEKSRLLSDRFSAERPKGSFSTLEIQRTEQGDSAMYLCAFSDSSYNEQFFGPGTRLTVL.

The rearrangement uses TRBV20-1 and TRBJ2-3; no firm D call. The CDR3 runs to 11 residues. Germline CDR1 reads DFQATT; CDR2 reads SNEGSKA (reference sequence). V shed 3 bases and J shed 6 bases, with 7 bases lying between them. The CDR3 spells CSASVLDTQYF. The CDR3 DNA sequence: TGCAGTGCTAGCGTCCTGGATACGCAGTATTTT.

This clonotype has just a few counts. The chain joins TRBV7-2 to TRBJ1-2, with D hard to call. Trimming removed 5 bases at V and 2 bases at J, with 6 bases between. This CDR3 is built from 12 residues. Germline assignment: CDR1 SGHTA and CDR2 FQGNSA. CDR3: CASSPKNYGYTF. The CDR3 DNA follows: TGTGCCAGCAGCCCAAAAAACTATGGCTACACCTTC.